Below, 21 T cell receptor beta chains from the same sample are listed, as sequenced in a study of human CD8 memory T cell subsets. The authors made TCR beta libraries using UMI-labeled 5' RACE. TCRdb processed the 5' RACE reads again and assigns one entry to each CDR3 protein, with no DNA. The data include 6,000 to 8,500 distinct CDR3 sequences; the top ten clones carry approximately 22%. The material sequenced was CD8+ T cells from PBMCs. These TCRs come from a human donor in good health.

The V gene is TRBV29-1, the J gene TRBJ2-1. The V gene's germline CDR1 is SQVTM and CDR2 ANQGSEA. The CDR3 has 15 amino acids. CDR3 amino acids: CSVGGLGITHNEQFF.

The chain links TRBV2 to TRBJ2-7; TCRdb's D call, TRBD1, is unchecked because there is no DNA. Germline V gene lookup returns CDR1 SNHLY and CDR2 FYNNEI. This CDR3 region has 14 residues. CDR3 loop: CASSGEDRVFEQYF. The whole variable domain, filled in from reference TRBV2 and TRBJ2-7, reads EPEVTQTPSHQVTQMGQEVILRCVPISNHLYFYWYRQILGQKVEFLVSFYNNEISEKSEIFDDQFSVERPDGSNFTLKIRSTKLEDSAMYFCASSGEDRVFEQYFGPGTRLTVT.

The CDR3 sequence: CASSFSTWDNTEAFF. The V gene is TRBV7-2, the J gene TRBJ1-1. The CDR3 contains 15 residues. The V gene's germline CDR1 is SGHTA and CDR2 FQGNSA.

The rearrangement links TRBV20-1 to TRBJ2-7; TCRdb lists TRBD2, though no DNA is available to test this call. This CDR3 is 13 amino acids long. CDR1 DFQATT and CDR2 SNEGSKA come from the germline V gene (reference sequence). CDR3 amino acids: CSAVTSGPYEQYF.

The chain couples TRBV7-9 to TRBJ1-1; TCRdb's D gene call, TRBD1, goes unchecked for lack of DNA. The CDR3 is 16 amino acids. Germline V lookup: CDR1 SEHNR, CDR2 FQNEAQ (reference sequence). The CDR3 is CASSTRPGLLGTEAFF.

CDR3: CASSFNNQPQHF. The V call is TRBV5-6, the J call TRBJ1-5. The CDR3 covers 12 residues. Germline V gene sequence: CDR1 SGHDT, CDR2 YYEEEE.

V usage is TRBV29-1 and J usage is TRBJ2-2; the D call from TCRdb, TRBD1, cannot be confirmed without DNA. CDR1 is SQVTM, CDR2 ANQGSEA, per germline. The CDR3 covers 13 residues. The CDR3 reads CSVGGSTTGELFF.

This rearrangement joins TRBV19 to TRBJ2-7; TCRdb gives TRBD1 as the D gene, but with no DNA this cannot be confirmed. The CDR3 sequence is 12 residues long. CDR1 is LNHDA, CDR2 SQIVND, per germline (reference sequence). The chain's CDR3 is CASSPGAYEQYF. The full variable domain, with the rest looked up from reference TRBV19 and TRBJ2-7, is DGGITQSPKYLFRKEGQNVTLSCEQNLNHDAMYWYRQDPGQGLRLIYYSQIVNDFQKGDIAEGYSVSREKKESFPLTVTSAQKNPTAFYLCASSPGAYEQYFGPGTRLTVT.

J is TRBJ1-4 and V is TRBV7-8. This CDR3 spans 15 amino acids. Germline loops: CDR1 SGHVS, CDR2 FQNEAQ. CDR3 in amino acids: CASSPGPTPREKLFF.

The chain uses TRBV28 and TRBJ2-7. The CDR3 is 11 amino acids. The germline CDR1 and CDR2 sequences are MDHEN and SYDVKM. CDR3 residues: CASSALYEQYF.

This clonotype is deemed large by its frequency. The chain combines TRBV28 with TRBJ2-4. The CDR3 sequence is 15 residues long. The germline V gene encodes CDR1 MDHEN and CDR2 SYDVKM. Here the CDR3 reads CASSFRGLAKNIQYF.

CDR3 sequence reads: CSARDRRGTQYF. The J gene is TRBJ2-3, the V gene TRBV20-1; the D call from TCRdb, TRBD1, cannot be confirmed without DNA. The CDR3 runs 12 residues. Germline lookup yields CDR1 DFQATT and CDR2 SNEGSKA (reference sequence).

Its frequency marks this clonotype as medium-sized. CDR3 sequence reads: CASSTGTGELFF. J is TRBJ2-2 and V is TRBV10-1; the TCRdb D gene call, TRBD1, has no DNA to confirm it. The germline V gene has CDR1 WNHNN and CDR2 SYGVQD (reference sequence). There are 12 residues in the CDR3.

V usage is TRBV28 and J usage is TRBJ2-7. The CDR3 is 12 residues long. CDR1 is MDHEN, CDR2 SYDVKM, per germline. The CDR3 spells CASREGTYEQYF.

The chain has TRBV29-1 and TRBJ2-1; as DNA is missing, the TRBD2 call by TCRdb cannot be tested. The CDR3 has 12 amino acids. CDR1 SQVTM and CDR2 ANQGSEA come from the germline V gene. The CDR3: CSVDSSVNEQFF.

The chain employs TRBV9 and TRBJ2-7; the TCRdb D gene call, TRBD2, has no DNA to confirm it. The CDR3 loop spans 13 amino acids. In germline, CDR1 is SGDLS, CDR2 YYNGEE. This chain's CDR3 is CASSTLLGYEQYF. Drawing the rest from reference TRBV9 and TRBJ2-7, the complete variable domain is DSGVTQTPKHLITATGQRVTLRCSPRSGDLSVYWYQQSLDQGLQFLIQYYNGEERAKGNILERFSAQQFPDLHSELNLSSLELGDSALYFCASSTLLGYEQYFGPGTRLTVT.

The V call is TRBV5-6, the J call TRBJ2-7; checking the TCRdb D call of TRBD1 is not possible without DNA. The CDR3 extends over 13 amino acids. Germline V lookup: CDR1 SGHDT, CDR2 YYEEEE. The CDR3 spells CASSLVGSDEQYF.

The rearrangement joins TRBV3-1 to TRBJ2-1; checking the TCRdb D call of TRBD2 is not possible without DNA. The CDR3 extends over 14 amino acids. Germline lookup yields CDR1 LGHDT and CDR2 YNNKEL (reference sequence). CDR3 amino acids: CASSQVGPYNEQFF.

V gene TRBV11-2 combines with J gene TRBJ1-5; checking the TCRdb D call of TRBD1 is not possible without DNA. CDR1 is SGHAT, CDR2 FQNNGV, per germline. This CDR3 comprises 15 residues. The CDR3 sequence: CASSRDRGLVQPQHF.

This rearrangement joins TRBV6-1 to TRBJ2-1. The germline V gene encodes CDR1 MNHNS and CDR2 SASEGT. The CDR3 length is 15 residues. The CDR3 loop reads CASSEYGGSYNEQFF.

The CDR3 region is CASSFRGLDTEAFF. The V call is TRBV28, the J call TRBJ1-1; TCRdb returns TRBD1, unconfirmable since there is no DNA. The CDR3 is 14 residues long. Germline V gene data show CDR1 as MDHEN and CDR2 as SYDVKM.